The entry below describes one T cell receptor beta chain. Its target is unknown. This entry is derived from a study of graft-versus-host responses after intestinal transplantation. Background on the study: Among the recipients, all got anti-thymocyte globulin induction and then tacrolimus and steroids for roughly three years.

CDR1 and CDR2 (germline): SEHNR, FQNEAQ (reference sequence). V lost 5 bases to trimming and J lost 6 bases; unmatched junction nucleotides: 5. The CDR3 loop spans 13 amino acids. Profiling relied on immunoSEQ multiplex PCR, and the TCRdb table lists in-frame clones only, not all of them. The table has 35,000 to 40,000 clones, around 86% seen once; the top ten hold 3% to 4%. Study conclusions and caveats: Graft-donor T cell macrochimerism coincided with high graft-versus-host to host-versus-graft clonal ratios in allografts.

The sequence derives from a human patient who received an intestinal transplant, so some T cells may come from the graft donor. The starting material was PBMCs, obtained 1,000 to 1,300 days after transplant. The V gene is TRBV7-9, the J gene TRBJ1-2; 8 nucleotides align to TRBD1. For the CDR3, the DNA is TGTGCCAGCAGCGTTACAGGGGGGGATGGCTACACCTTC. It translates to CASSVTGGDGYTF. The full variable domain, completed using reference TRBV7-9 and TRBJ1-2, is DTGVSQNPRHKITKRGQNVTFRCDPISEHNRLYWYRQTLGQGPEFLTYFQNEAQLEKSRLLSDRFSAERPKGSFSTLEIQRTEQGDSAMYLCASSVTGGDGYTFGSGTRLTVV.